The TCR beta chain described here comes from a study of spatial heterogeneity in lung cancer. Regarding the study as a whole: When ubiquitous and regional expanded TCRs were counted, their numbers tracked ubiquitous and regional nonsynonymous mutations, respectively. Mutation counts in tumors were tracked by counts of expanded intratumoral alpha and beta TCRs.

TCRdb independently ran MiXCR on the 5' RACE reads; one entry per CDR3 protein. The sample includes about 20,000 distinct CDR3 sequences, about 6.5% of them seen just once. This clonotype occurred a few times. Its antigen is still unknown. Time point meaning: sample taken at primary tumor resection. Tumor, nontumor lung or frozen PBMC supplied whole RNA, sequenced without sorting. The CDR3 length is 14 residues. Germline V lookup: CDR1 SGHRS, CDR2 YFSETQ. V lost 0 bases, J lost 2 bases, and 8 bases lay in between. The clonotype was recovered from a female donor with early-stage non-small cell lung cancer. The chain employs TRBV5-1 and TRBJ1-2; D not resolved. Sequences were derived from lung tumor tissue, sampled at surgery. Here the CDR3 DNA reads TGCGCCAGCAGCTTGGATGAGGAGAACTATGGCTACACCTTC. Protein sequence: CASSLDEENYGYTF.